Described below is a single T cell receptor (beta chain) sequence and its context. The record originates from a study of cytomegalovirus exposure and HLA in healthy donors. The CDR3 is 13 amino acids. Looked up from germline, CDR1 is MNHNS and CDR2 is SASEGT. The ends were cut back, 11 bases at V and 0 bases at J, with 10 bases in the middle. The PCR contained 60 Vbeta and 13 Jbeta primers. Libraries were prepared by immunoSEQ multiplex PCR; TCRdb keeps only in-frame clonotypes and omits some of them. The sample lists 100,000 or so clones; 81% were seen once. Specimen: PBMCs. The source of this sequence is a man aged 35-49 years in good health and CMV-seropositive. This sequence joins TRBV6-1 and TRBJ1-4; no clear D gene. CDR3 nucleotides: TGTGCCGCGCGGGGAGCAACTAATGAAAAACTGTTTTTT. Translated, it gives CAARGATNEKLFF.